One T cell receptor (beta chain) is described in this entry. Its target is unknown. These data are taken from a study of monozygotic twins with inflammatory bowel disease. Germline V gene data show CDR1 as MGHRA and CDR2 as YSYEKL. The CDR3 has 17 residues. Study-level results: Patient-to-patient differences in immunosuppressive treatment may have added variability to the repertoires.

Reanalyzing the 5' RACE reads, TCRdb keeps one entry per CDR3 protein, without DNA. This sample contains about 210,000 distinct CDR3 sequences. The TCR comes from a human donor with ulcerative colitis or Crohn's disease, or a healthy co-twin of an affected twin (not recorded which). Sequenced: blood. The gene calls are TRBV4-1 and TRBJ2-3; TCRdb picks TRBD2, but there is no DNA to check that call. The CDR3 spells CASSRGGVALPTDTQYF.